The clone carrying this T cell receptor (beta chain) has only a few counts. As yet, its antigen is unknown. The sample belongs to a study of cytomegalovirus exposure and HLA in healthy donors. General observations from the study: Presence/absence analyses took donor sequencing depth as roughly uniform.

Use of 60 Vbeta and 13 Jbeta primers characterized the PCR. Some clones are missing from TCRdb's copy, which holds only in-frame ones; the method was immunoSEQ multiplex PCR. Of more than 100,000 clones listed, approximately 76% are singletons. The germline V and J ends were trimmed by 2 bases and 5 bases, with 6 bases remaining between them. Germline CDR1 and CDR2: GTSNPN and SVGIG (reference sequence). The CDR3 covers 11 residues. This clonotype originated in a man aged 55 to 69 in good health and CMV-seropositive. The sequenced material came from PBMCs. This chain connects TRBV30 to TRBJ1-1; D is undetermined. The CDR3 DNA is TGTGCCTGGAGTAATCCGACTGAAGCTTTCTTT. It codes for CAWSNPTEAFF.